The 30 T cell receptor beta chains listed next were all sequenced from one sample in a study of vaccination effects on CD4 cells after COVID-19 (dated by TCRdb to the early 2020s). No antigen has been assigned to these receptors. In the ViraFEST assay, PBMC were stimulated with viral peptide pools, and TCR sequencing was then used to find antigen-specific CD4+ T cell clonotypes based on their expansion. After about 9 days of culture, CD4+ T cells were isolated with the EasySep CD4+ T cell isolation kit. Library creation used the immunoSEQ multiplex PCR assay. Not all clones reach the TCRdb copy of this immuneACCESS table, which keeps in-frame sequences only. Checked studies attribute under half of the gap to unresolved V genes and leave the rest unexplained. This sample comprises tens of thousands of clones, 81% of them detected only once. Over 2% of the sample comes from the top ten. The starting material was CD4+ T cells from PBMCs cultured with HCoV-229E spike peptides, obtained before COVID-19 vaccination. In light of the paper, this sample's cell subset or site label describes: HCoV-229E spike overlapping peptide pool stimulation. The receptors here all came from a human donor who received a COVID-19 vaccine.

CDR3 residues: CASSQDGGGNYGYTF. For the CDR3, the DNA is TGTGCCAGCAGCCAAGATGGAGGGGGAAACTATGGCTACACCTTC. The chain couples TRBV4-2 to TRBJ1-2; weak D call: TRBD1 (6 bases). The CDR3 has 15 residues. CDR1 and CDR2 (germline): LGHNA, YNFKEQ. V dropped 0 bases and J dropped 2 bases, with 10 bases sitting between them.

The CDR3 protein is CASGEGAFYEQYV. The CDR3 region has the DNA TGTGCCAGCGGGGAGGGGGCTTTCTACGAGCAGTACGTC. The chain employs TRBV21-1 and TRBJ2-7. TRBV21-1 is deemed a pseudogene. The CDR3 sequence is 13 residues long.

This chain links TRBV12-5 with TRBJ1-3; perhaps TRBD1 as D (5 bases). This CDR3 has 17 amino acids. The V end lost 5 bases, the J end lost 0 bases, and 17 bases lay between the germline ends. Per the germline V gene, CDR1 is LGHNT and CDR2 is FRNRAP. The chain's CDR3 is CASGPGTGSSSGNTIYF. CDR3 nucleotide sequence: TGTGCTAGTGGTCCGGGGACGGGGAGCTCCTCTGGAAACACCATATATTTT.

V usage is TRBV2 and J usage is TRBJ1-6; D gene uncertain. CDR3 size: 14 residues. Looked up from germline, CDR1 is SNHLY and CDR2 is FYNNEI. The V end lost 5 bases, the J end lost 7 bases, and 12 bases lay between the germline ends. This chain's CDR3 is CASSPPSGNSPLHF. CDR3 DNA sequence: TGTGCCAGCAGTCCTCCCAGTGGGAATTCACCCCTCCACTTT.

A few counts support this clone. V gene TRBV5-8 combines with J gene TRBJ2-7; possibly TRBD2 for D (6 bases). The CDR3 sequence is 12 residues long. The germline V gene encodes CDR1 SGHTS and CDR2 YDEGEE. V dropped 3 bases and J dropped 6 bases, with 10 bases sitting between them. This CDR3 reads CASSWRGVEQYV. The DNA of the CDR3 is TGTGCCAGCAGCTGGCGGGGAGTCGAGCAGTACGTC.

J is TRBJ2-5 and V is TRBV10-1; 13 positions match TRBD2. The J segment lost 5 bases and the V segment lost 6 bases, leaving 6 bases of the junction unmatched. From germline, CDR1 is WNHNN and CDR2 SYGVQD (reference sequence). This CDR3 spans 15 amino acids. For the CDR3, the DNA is TGCGCCAGCAGCGTGACTAGCGGGGGGATTGAGACCCAGTACTTC. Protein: CASSVTSGGIETQYF.

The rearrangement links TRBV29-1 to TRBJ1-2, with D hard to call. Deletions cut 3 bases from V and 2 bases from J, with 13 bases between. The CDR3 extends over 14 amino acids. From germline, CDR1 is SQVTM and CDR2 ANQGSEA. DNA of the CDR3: TGCAGCGTTGATACCGCGAATTCCAACTATGGCTACACCTTC. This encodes CSVDTANSNYGYTF.

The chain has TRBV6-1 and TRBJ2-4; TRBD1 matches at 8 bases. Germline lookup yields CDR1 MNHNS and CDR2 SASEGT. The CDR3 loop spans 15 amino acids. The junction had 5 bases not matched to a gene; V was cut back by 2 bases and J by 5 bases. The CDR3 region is CASSEPGRGQNIQYF. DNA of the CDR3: TGTGCCAGCAGTGAACCGGGCAGGGGGCAAAACATTCAGTACTTC.

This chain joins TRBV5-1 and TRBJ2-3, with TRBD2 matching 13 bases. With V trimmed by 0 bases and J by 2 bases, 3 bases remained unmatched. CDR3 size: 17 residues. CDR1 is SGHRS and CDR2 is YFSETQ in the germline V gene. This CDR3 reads CASSLGLAGGSTDTQYF. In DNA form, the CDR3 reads TGCGCCAGCAGCTTGGGACTAGCGGGGGGTTCCACAGATACGCAGTATTTT.

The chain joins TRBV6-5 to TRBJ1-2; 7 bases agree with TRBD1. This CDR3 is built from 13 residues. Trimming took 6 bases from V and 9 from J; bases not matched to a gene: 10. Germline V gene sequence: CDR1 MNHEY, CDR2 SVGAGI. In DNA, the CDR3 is TGTGCCAGCAGGCGGGGACAGTGGAATCGCTACACCTTC. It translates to CASRRGQWNRYTF.

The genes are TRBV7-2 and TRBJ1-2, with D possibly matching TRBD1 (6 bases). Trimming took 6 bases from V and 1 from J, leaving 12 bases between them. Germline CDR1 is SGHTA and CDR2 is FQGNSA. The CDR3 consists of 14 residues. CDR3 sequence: CASRTGSRNYGYTF. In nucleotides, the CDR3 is TGTGCCAGCAGAACAGGGAGTCGTAACTATGGCTACACCTTC. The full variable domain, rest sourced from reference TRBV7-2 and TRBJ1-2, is GAGVSQSPSNKVTEKGKDVELRCDPISGHTALYWYRQSLGQGLEFLIYFQGNSAPDKSGLPSDRFSAERTGGSVSTLTIQRTQQEDSAVYLCASRTGSRNYGYTFGSGTRLTVV.

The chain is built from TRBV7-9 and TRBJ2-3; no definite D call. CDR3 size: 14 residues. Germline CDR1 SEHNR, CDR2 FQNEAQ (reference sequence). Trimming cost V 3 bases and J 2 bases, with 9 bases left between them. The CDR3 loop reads CASSFGRFTDTQYF. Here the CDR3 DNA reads TGTGCCAGCAGCTTCGGCAGGTTCACAGATACGCAGTATTTT.

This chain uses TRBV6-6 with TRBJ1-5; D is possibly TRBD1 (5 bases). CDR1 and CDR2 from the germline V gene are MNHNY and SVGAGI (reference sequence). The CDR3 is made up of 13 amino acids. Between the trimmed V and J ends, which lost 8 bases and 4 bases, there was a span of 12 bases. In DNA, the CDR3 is TGTGCCAGCCGAGAACGGGGGAATCAGCCCCAGCATTTT. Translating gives CASRERGNQPQHF.

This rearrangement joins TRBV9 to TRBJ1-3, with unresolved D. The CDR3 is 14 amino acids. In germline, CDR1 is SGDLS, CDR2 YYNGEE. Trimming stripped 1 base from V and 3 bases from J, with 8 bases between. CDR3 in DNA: TGTGCCAGCAGCGTATCTGAACTTGGAAACACCATATATTTT. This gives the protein CASSVSELGNTIYF.

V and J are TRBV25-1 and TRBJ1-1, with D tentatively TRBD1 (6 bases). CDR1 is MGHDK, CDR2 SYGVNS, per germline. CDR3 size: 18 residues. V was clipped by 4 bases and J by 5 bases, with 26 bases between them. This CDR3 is CASSAPRGGGRSQTEAFF. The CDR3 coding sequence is TGTGCCAGCAGTGCCCCGAGAGGGGGGGGCAGGAGTCAAACTGAAGCTTTCTTT.

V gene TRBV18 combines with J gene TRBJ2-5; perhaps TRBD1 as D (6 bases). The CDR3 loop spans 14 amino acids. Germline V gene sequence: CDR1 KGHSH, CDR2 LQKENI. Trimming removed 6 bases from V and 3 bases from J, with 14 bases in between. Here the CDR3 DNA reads TGTGCCAGCTCCCACACCGGGACAAAAGAGACCCAGTACTTC. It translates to CASSHTGTKETQYF.

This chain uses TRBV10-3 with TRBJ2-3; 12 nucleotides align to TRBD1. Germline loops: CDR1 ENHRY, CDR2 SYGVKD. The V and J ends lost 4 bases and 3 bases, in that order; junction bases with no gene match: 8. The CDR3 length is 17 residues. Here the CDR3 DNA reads TGTGCCATCAGTGGGGACCGGGACAGGGGGCCGACAGATACGCAGTATTTT. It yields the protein CAISGDRDRGPTDTQYF.

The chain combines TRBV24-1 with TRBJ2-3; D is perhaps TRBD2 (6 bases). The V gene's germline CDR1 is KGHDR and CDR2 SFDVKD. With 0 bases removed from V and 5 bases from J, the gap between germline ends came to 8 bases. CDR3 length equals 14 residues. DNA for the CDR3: TGTGCCACCAGTGATTTGGCGGGGCTAGATACGCAGTATTTT. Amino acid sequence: CATSDLAGLDTQYF.

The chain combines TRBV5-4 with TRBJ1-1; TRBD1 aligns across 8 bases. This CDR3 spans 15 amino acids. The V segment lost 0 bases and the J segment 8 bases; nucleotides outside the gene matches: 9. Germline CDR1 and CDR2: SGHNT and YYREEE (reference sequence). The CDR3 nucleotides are TGTGCCAGCAGCTTGGCGGGTGGACAGGGCCAGGAAGCTTTCTTT. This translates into CASSLAGGQGQEAFF.

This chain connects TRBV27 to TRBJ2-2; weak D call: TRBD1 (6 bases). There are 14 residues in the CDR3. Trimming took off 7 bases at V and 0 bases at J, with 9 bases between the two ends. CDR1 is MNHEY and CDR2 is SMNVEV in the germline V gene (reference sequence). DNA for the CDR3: TGTGCCAGCACGGGACACCCGAACACCGGGGAGCTGTTTTTT. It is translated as CASTGHPNTGELFF.

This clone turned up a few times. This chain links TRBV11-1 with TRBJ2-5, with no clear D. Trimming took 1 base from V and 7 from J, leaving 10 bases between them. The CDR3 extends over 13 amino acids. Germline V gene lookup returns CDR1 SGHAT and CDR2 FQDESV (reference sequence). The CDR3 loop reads CASSLGFLRTQYF. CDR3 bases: TGTGCCAGCAGCTTAGGGTTCTTAAGGACCCAGTACTTC.

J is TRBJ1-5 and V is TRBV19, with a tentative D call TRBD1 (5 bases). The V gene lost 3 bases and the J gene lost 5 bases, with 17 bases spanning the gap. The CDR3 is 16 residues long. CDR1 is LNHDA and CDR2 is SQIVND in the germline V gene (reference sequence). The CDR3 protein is CASSMILGVQDQPQHF. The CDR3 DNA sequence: TGTGCCAGTAGTATGATTCTGGGGGTTCAGGATCAGCCCCAGCATTTT.

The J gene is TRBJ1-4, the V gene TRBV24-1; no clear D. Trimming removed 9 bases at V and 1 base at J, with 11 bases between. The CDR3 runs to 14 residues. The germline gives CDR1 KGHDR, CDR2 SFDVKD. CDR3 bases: TGTGCCACCTCCCTAGGTGGAACTAATGAAAAACTGTTTTTT. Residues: CATSLGGTNEKLFF.

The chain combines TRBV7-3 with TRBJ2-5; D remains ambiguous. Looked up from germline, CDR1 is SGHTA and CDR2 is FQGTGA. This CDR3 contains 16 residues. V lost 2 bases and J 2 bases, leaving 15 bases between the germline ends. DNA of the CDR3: TGTGCCAGCAGCTTATATCGTGGGTCGAGTCAAGAGACCCAGTACTTC. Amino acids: CASSLYRGSSQETQYF.

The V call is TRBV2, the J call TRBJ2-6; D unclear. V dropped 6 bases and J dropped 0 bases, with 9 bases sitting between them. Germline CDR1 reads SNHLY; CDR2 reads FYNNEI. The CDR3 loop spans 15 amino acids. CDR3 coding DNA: TGTGCCAGCAGGGCTCGGCCCTCTGGGGCCAACGTCCTGACTTTC. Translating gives CASRARPSGANVLTF.

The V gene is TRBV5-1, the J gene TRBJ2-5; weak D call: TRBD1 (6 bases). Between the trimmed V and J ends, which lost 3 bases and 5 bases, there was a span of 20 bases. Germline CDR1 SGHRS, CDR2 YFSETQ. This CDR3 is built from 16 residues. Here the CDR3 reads CASSSERTAAPETQYF. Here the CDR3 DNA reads TGCGCCAGCAGCTCGGAAAGGACAGCGGCCCCCGAGACCCAGTACTTC.

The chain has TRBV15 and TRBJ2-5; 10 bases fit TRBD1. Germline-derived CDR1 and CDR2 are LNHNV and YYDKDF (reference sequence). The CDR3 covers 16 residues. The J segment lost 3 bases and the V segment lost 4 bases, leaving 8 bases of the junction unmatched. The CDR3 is CATSTGQGISEETQYF. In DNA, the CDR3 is TGTGCCACCAGCACGGGACAGGGGATCTCCGAAGAGACCCAGTACTTC.

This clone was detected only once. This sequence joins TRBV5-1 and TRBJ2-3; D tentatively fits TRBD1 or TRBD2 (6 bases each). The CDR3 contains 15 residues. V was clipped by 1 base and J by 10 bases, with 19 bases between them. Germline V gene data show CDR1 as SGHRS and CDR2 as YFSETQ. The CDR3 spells CASSLRTGAPQPQYF. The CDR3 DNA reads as TGCGCCAGCAGCTTGAGGACGGGGGCCCCTCAACCGCAGTATTTT. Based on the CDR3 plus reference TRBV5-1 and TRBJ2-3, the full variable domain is KAGVTQTPRYLIKTRGQQVTLSCSPISGHRSVSWYQQTPGQGLQFLFEYFSETQRNKGNFPGRFSGRQFSNSRSEMNVSTLELGDSALYLCASSLRTGAPQPQYFGPGTRLTVL.

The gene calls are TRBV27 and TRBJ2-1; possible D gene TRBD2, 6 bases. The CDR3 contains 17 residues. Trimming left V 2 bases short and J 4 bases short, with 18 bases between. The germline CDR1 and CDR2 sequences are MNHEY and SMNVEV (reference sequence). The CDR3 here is CASSLNLGAGTYNEQFF. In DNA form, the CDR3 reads TGTGCCAGCAGTTTAAATCTCGGAGCAGGGACTTACAATGAGCAGTTCTTC.

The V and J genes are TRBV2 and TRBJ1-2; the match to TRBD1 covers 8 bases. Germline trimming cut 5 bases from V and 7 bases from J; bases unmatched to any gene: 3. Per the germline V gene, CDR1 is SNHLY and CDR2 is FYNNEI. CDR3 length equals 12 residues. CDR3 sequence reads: CASSSGGVGYTF. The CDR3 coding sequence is TGTGCCAGCAGTTCAGGGGGCGTTGGCTACACCTTC.